The sequence of this T cell receptor (beta chain) was determined in a study of blood T cell repertoires in COVID-19 (dated by TCRdb to about 2020). Looking at the study overall: Samples covering the acute and convalescent phases of COVID-19 were provided by collaborators in the United States, Italy and Spain. HLA class I and class II types, where available, came from metadata supplied by the sample provider rather than from assay-based typing. The prospective study material was composed of cDNA or gDNA derived from T cells, B-cell-depleted T cells, or PBMCs. A de-identified subject ID, COVID-19 status, age in years and sex were almost always included in the sample metadata. Subjects who had been exposed to COVID-19, were actively infected with it, or had recovered from it provided the deeply sampled blood TCRbeta repertoires that made up the dataset. Samples were obtained from the ongoing ImmuneRACE study (first 160 participants) and from 1,254 subjects provided by 6 global collaborators. The repertoires were made available in a free public database intended to serve as a resource for research on the immune response to SARS-CoV-2.

The CDR3 contains 16 residues, cysteine and phenylalanine counted. Solely the CDR3 DNA is kept, with 48 bases framed from the first base. The germline V gene gives CDR1 as KGHDR and CDR2 as SFDVKD. V loses 2 bases, J loses 6 bases, and the germline ends lie 19 bases apart. Regarding this clone: Its antigen target is currently unknown. Per-base quality was not reported, and no clone a single base away is much larger than it.

TCRbeta CDR3 regions were amplified from genomic DNA using the immunoSEQ Assay, a bias-controlled multiplex PCR. The study's processing was this. The number of nucleated cells in each sample was estimated by amplification of reference gene primers within the assay. To quantify the absolute abundance of each unique TCRbeta CDR3 rearrangement, sequence reads were collapsed and filtered. For each sample, productive Simpson clonality was calculated as the square root of Simpson's diversity index across productive rearrangements. As stored in TCRdb, this immuneACCESS dataset retains in-frame rearrangements with V and J assigned. A fraction of the clones does not appear; measured against another copy, unresolved V genes explain less than half of the discrepancy, and the remainder lacks a known reason. V, J and clone size are those of that table, while D and trimming were read from the DNA. Recorded for this sample are around 150,000 clones; roughly 80% of them occurred a single time. The ten most abundant clones make up less than 9.5% of the sample.

Study-wide findings and limitations: The quantity of clinical and demographic metadata differed by source and by participant and was supplied without curation.

The collaborating institutions used their own protocols to collect whole blood in K2EDTA tubes. For TCRbeta analysis, collaborators shipped samples in one of three forms: frozen whole blood, isolated PBMCs, or DNA extracted from either of those sample types. This TCR was sampled from a man aged 60 to 75 with acute or convalescent COVID-19. Material for sequencing was peripheral blood. The chain couples TRBV24-1 to TRBJ2-7; TRBD2 is possibly the D segment (6 matching bases). The CDR3 protein sequence reads: CATSDSGLAGRSEQYF. The sequence in DNA is TGTGCCACCAGTGATTCTGGCTTGGCGGGGCGAAGCGAGCAGTACTTC.